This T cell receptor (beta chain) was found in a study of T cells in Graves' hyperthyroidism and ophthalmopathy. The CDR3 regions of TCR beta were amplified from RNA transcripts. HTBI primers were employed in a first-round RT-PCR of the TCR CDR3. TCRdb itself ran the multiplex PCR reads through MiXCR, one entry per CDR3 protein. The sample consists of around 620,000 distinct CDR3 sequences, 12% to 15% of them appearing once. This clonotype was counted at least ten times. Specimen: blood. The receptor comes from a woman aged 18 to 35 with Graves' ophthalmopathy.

The CDR3 nucleotides read TGTGCCAGCAGGGATAACACTGAAGCTTTCTTT. Its translation is CASRDNTEAFF. The chain links TRBV6-2 or TRBV6-3 to TRBJ1-1; the D is unclear. CDR1 and CDR2 (germline): MNHEY, SVGEGT. This CDR3 contains 11 residues. V gave up 6 bases and J gave up 2 bases, with 4 bases separating them.